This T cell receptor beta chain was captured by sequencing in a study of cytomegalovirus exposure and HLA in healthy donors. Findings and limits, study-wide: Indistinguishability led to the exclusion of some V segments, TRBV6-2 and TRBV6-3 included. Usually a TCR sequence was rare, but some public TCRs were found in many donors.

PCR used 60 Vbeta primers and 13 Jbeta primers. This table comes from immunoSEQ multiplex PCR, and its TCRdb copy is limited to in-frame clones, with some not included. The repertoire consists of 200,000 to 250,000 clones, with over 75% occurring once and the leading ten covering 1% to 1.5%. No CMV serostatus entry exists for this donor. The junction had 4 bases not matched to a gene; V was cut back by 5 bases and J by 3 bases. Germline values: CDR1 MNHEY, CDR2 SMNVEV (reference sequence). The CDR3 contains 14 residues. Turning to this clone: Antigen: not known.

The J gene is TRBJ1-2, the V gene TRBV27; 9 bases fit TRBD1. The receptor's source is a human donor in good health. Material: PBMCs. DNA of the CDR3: TGTGCCAGCAGTCCTGGGACAGGGTACTATGGCTACACCTTC. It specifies CASSPGTGYYGYTF.